A selection of T cell receptor beta chains follows, all from one sample in a study of T cells in Graves' hyperthyroidism and ophthalmopathy. In TCRdb, the multiplex PCR reads were re-called with MiXCR into one record per CDR3 protein. The sample carries about 570,000 distinct CDR3 sequences, approximately 44% recorded once. The sequencing input was peripheral blood or thyroid tissue (not recorded which). The receptors were sampled from an adult woman with Graves' disease, either hyperthyroidism or ophthalmopathy (not recorded which). The CDR3 runs from the conserved cysteine through the conserved F or W. D genes are given only for firm matches. The size entry is marked missing in some rows and otherwise reads once, few, many or a size class.

D | J | V | size | DNA | CDR3
TRBD2 | TRBJ2-5 | TRBV4-1 | . | TGCGCCAGCAGCCGAGGGGCTAGCGGGAGAGGGGCCCAGTACTTC | CASSRGASGRGAQYF
. | TRBJ1-2 | TRBV20-1 | many | TGCAGTGCTAGAGTCCAGGGCTCGGTCTATGGCTACACCTTC | CSARVQGSVYGYTF
TRBD1 | TRBJ2-6 | TRBV10-3 | . | TGTGCCATTGGGACAGGGAGAGTGACCGGGGCCAACGTCCTGACTTTC | CAIGTGRVTGANVLTF
. | TRBJ1-1 | TRBV9 | . | TGTGCCAGCAGCGTCGGCGCCTGGGGCTACACTGAAGCTTTCTTT | CASSVGAWGYTEAFF
. | TRBJ2-6 | TRBV11-1 | many | TGTGCCAGCAAACCTCCGGGACCGGTCTCTGGGGCCAACGTCCTGACTTTC | CASKPPGPVSGANVLTF
. | TRBJ1-4 | TRBV6-1 | . | TGTGCCAGCACCTGGGGGGGGAGGAAGGAAAAACTGTTTTTT | CASTWGGRKEKLFF
. | TRBJ1-2 | TRBV29-1 | few | TGCAGCGTTGTCACAGGTGTTGGCTACACCTTC | CSVVTGVGYTF
. | TRBJ1-4 | TRBV30 | few | TGTGCCTACAATCGGGGGGCTAATGAAAAACTGTTTTTT | CAYNRGANEKLFF
. | TRBJ1-6 | TRBV25-1 | many | TGTGCCAGCAGTTTGGGTGTGAATAATTCACCCCTCCACTTT | CASSLGVNNSPLHF
TRBD1 | TRBJ1-2 | TRBV29-1 | . | TGCAGCGTTGAACTCGGACAGGGCAACTATGGCTACACCTTC | CSVELGQGNYGYTF
. | TRBJ1-6 | TRBV15 | few | TGTGCCACCAGCAGAGCGACCCTAACCGACTCACCCCTCCACTTT | CATSRATLTDSPLHF
TRBD1 | TRBJ1-1 | TRBV10-3 | few | TGTGCCATCATTAGCCCGGGACAGGGGAGTGAAGCTTTCTTT | CAIISPGQGSEAFF
. | TRBJ1-1 | TRBV5-1 | . | TGCGCCAGCAGCTTGTGGCAGAGGGGTGGGGCTTTCTTT | CASSLWQRGGAFF
. | TRBJ2-7 | TRBV19 | many | TGTGCCAGTAGTATGGACCCTTCCTACGAGCAGTACTTC | CASSMDPSYEQYF
. | TRBJ2-5 | TRBV7-7 | . | TGTGCCAGCAGCTTAACGTCTCCGTCGCAGACCCAGTACTTC | CASSLTSPSQTQYF
. | TRBJ2-5 | TRBV2 | . | . | CASSEGVLGNQPQHFGDGTQYF
TRBD2 | TRBJ2-5 | TRBV5-6 | once | TGTGCCAGCAGCTTGGACGCGGGAGGGCGAGAGACCCAGTACTTC | CASSLDAGGRETQYF
. | TRBJ2-7 | TRBV10-1 | . | TGCGCCAGCAGTGATGTCCAGGGCCCCGAGCAGTACTTC | CASSDVQGPEQYF
. | TRBJ2-3 | TRBV7-9 | few | TGTGCCAGGCAGGCCTTCACAGATACGCAGTATTTT | CARQAFTDTQYF
. | TRBJ1-6 | TRBV7-2 | few | TGTGCCAGCAGCCCGGATCAAGGGTACAATCAGCCCCTCCACTTT | CASSPDQGYNQPLHF